The rows below give T cell receptor beta chains drawn from one sample of a study of T cell repertoires in cytomegalovirus infection. No antigen is known for these receptors. TCRdb re-derived calls from the reads in MiXCR, one entry per CDR3 protein. The sample lists about 830,000 distinct CDR3 sequences; about 33% were seen once. The sequenced sample was cultured CD8+ T cells from PBMCs, obtained from culture after CMV antigen stimulation. These receptors came from a human donor in good health (CMV status not recorded). Some clones in this sample may be carry-over from other donors' samples. Each CDR3 is given with its conserved first and last residue. The order of the fields is CDR3 DNA, CDR3 protein, clone size, V gene, D gene, J gene. D genes are given only for firm matches. The size entry is marked missing in some rows and otherwise reads once, few, many or a size class.

CDR3 DNA: TGTGCCAGCATTAGTGGAGTTGGGAATAGCAATCAGCCCCAGCATTTT
CDR3 protein: CASISGVGNSNQPQHF
clone size: -
V gene: TRBV2
D gene: -
J gene: TRBJ1-5

CDR3 DNA: TGCGCCAGCAGCCAAGATGTTACAGGGGTCACTCCCACTGAAGCTTTCTTT
CDR3 protein: CASSQDVTGVTPTEAFF
clone size: -
V gene: TRBV4-1
D gene: TRBD1
J gene: TRBJ1-1

CDR3 DNA: TGTGCCAGCACCCAGGGGGGCGATGAGCAGTTCTTC
CDR3 protein: CASTQGGDEQFF
clone size: -
V gene: TRBV6-6
D gene: -
J gene: TRBJ2-1

CDR3 DNA: TGCAGCGTTATAAGACTAGCGGGGGGGCCGGATACTTGGGGCACAGATACGCAGTATTTT
CDR3 protein: CSVIRLAGGPDTWGTDTQYF
clone size: -
V gene: TRBV29-1
D gene: TRBD2
J gene: TRBJ2-3

CDR3 DNA: TGTGCCAGCAGCCCCCCGGAGGGCTCCTACAATGAGCAGTTCTTC
CDR3 protein: CASSPPEGSYNEQFF
clone size: many
V gene: TRBV7-9
D gene: -
J gene: TRBJ2-1

CDR3 DNA: TGTGCCATCAGTGAGACATCGGGACAGGATCCCACAGATACGCAGTATTTT
CDR3 protein: CAISETSGQDPTDTQYF
clone size: many
V gene: TRBV10-3
D gene: TRBD1
J gene: TRBJ2-3

CDR3 DNA: TGTGCCACCAGCCCCCAACCGGGGTGGGAGACCCAGTACTTC
CDR3 protein: CATSPQPGWETQYF
clone size: -
V gene: TRBV15
D gene: -
J gene: TRBJ2-5

CDR3 DNA: TGTGCCAGCAGCTTAGAAGGTTCTGGTTGGATATACAATGAGCAGTTCTTC
CDR3 protein: CASSLEGSGWIYNEQFF
clone size: once
V gene: TRBV11-2
D gene: -
J gene: TRBJ2-1

CDR3 DNA: TGTGCCAGCAGCTTAAGGCCAGTCTCTGGGGCCAACGTCCTGACTTTC
CDR3 protein: CASSLRPVSGANVLTF
clone size: -
V gene: TRBV7-9
D gene: -
J gene: TRBJ2-6

CDR3 DNA: TGCGCCAGCAGTGAGTGGGGCTCCTACAATGAGCAGTTCTTC
CDR3 protein: CASSEWGSYNEQFF
clone size: few
V gene: TRBV10-2
D gene: -
J gene: TRBJ2-1

CDR3 DNA: TGCAGTGCTAGAGATTTCCGGGACAGGGGGCCAGGAGGCCAGCCCCAGCATTTT
CDR3 protein: CSARDFRDRGPGGQPQHF
clone size: -
V gene: TRBV20-1
D gene: TRBD1
J gene: TRBJ1-5

CDR3 DNA: TGTGCCAGCAGTCTAGACGTGAGATACACTGAAGCTTTCTTT
CDR3 protein: CASSLDVRYTEAFF
clone size: few
V gene: TRBV2
D gene: -
J gene: TRBJ1-1

CDR3 DNA: TGCGCCAGCAGCCAAGGTGGAATAGCGGGGGACCAAGAGACCCAGTACTTC
CDR3 protein: CASSQGGIAGDQETQYF
clone size: few
V gene: TRBV4-3
D gene: TRBD2
J gene: TRBJ2-5

CDR3 DNA: TGTACCAGCAGCGGGGACAGCTATGAGCAGTTCTTC
CDR3 protein: CTSSGDSYEQFF
clone size: -
V gene: TRBV6-8
D gene: -
J gene: TRBJ2-1

CDR3 DNA: TGTGCCAGCAGCTTAGGAGCGGATGGGGGGACAGGGGTCAATGAGCAGTTCTTC
CDR3 protein: CASSLGADGGTGVNEQFF
clone size: many
V gene: TRBV7-6
D gene: TRBD1
J gene: TRBJ2-1

CDR3 DNA: TGTGCCAGCAGATGGGACAGGGCCTATGGCTACACCTTC
CDR3 protein: CASRWDRAYGYTF
clone size: -
V gene: TRBV5-6
D gene: TRBD1
J gene: TRBJ1-2

CDR3 DNA: TGTGCCAGCAGCATTGGCACTGAAGCTTTCTTT
CDR3 protein: CASSIGTEAFF
clone size: many
V gene: TRBV19
D gene: -
J gene: TRBJ1-1

CDR3 DNA: TGTGCCACCAGCAGTCCTCTTAGACAGGGTGGTGGCTACACCTTC
CDR3 protein: CATSSPLRQGGGYTF
clone size: few
V gene: TRBV15
D gene: TRBD1
J gene: TRBJ1-2

CDR3 DNA: TGTGCCAGCAGCCCCAGACAGGGCCTTCAGCCCCAGCATTTT
CDR3 protein: CASSPRQGLQPQHF
clone size: -
V gene: TRBV7-6
D gene: TRBD1
J gene: TRBJ1-5

CDR3 DNA: TGTGCCAGCAGTTACTTGACAGGATTAGAAGAGACCCAGTACTTC
CDR3 protein: CASSYLTGLEETQYF
clone size: -
V gene: TRBV6-2/TRBV6-3
D gene: -
J gene: TRBJ2-5

CDR3 DNA: TGTGCCAGCATTAGAATGGGATCCACCGGGGAGCTGTTTTTT
CDR3 protein: CASIRMGSTGELFF
clone size: few
V gene: TRBV27
D gene: -
J gene: TRBJ2-2

CDR3 DNA: TGTGCCAGCAGCACCCTAGGGAACCAAGAGACCCAGTACTTC
CDR3 protein: CASSTLGNQETQYF
clone size: -
V gene: TRBV12-3/TRBV12-4
D gene: -
J gene: TRBJ2-5

CDR3 DNA: TGTGCCAGCAGCTTAGCATCTACTTACGAGCAGTACTTC
CDR3 protein: CASSLASTYEQYF
clone size: many
V gene: TRBV12-3/TRBV12-4
D gene: -
J gene: TRBJ2-7

CDR3 DNA: TGTGCCGGATCGGGAGGTAGGGGGGAAGGTTTAGCCAAAAACATTCAGTACTTC
CDR3 protein: CAGSGGRGEGLAKNIQYF
clone size: -
V gene: TRBV5-4
D gene: -
J gene: TRBJ2-4

CDR3 DNA: TGCGCCAGCAGCTCCCATACAGTGAGAGATAGCAATCAGCCCCAGCATTTT
CDR3 protein: CASSSHTVRDSNQPQHF
clone size: few
V gene: TRBV5-1
D gene: -
J gene: TRBJ1-5

CDR3 DNA: TGTGCCAGCTGGGGACTAGCGGGGGGGTTCCGGGAGCTGTTTTTT
CDR3 protein: CASWGLAGGFRELFF
clone size: -
V gene: TRBV6-1
D gene: TRBD2
J gene: TRBJ2-2

CDR3 DNA: TGTGCCATCGAGCGATCGACAAACTCCTACAATGAGCAGTTCTTC
CDR3 protein: CAIERSTNSYNEQFF
clone size: few
V gene: TRBV10-3
D gene: -
J gene: TRBJ2-1

CDR3 DNA: TGTGCCAGCAGCTTAGTTCAGGTCAAAACCCAGTACTTC
CDR3 protein: CASSLVQVKTQYF
clone size: many
V gene: TRBV7-2
D gene: -
J gene: TRBJ2-5

CDR3 DNA: TGTGCCAGCAGTGAATTTACCGTTAACACTGAAGCTTTCTTT
CDR3 protein: CASSEFTVNTEAFF
clone size: -
V gene: TRBV6-1
D gene: -
J gene: TRBJ1-1

CDR3 DNA: TGTGCCAGCAGTGACCGGGACTCATACACCGGGGAGCTGTTTTTT
CDR3 protein: CASSDRDSYTGELFF
clone size: -
V gene: TRBV12-3/TRBV12-4
D gene: -
J gene: TRBJ2-2

CDR3 DNA: TGTGCCAGCACGGACGGAACCTACGAGCAGTACTTC
CDR3 protein: CASTDGTYEQYF
clone size: -
V gene: TRBV7-2
D gene: -
J gene: TRBJ2-7

CDR3 DNA: TGTGCCACCAGCAGAGATCCCCCCGGGGGGTCGGCGCGCGGTGGGAAAGAGACCCAGTACTTC
CDR3 protein: CATSRDPPGGSARGGKETQYF
clone size: few
V gene: TRBV15
D gene: TRBD2
J gene: TRBJ2-5

CDR3 DNA: TGTGCCAGCATAGGTAGTAGTCACAATGAGCAGTTCTTC
CDR3 protein: CASIGSSHNEQFF
clone size: -
V gene: TRBV6-5
D gene: -
J gene: TRBJ2-1

CDR3 DNA: TGCGCCAGCAGTCAATCGGGCGACAGGGGCCCTAACTATGGCTACACCTTC
CDR3 protein: CASSQSGDRGPNYGYTF
clone size: -
V gene: TRBV23-1
D gene: TRBD1
J gene: TRBJ1-2

CDR3 DNA: TGTGCCAGCAGTTTCCGACCGGGGGATGAGCAGTTCTTC
CDR3 protein: CASSFRPGDEQFF
clone size: few
V gene: TRBV6-6
D gene: -
J gene: TRBJ2-1

CDR3 DNA: TGTGCCACCAGCAGAGATTTGACAGGAGCTCAGCCCCAGCATTTT
CDR3 protein: CATSRDLTGAQPQHF
clone size: -
V gene: TRBV15
D gene: -
J gene: TRBJ1-5

CDR3 DNA: TGTGCCAGTCGGACACAGGGGGCCAAAAACATTCAGTACTTC
CDR3 protein: CASRTQGAKNIQYF
clone size: -
V gene: TRBV7-9
D gene: TRBD1
J gene: TRBJ2-4

CDR3 DNA: TGTGCCATCAGCCTCCAAGATCCCCCAGGGAACACCGGGGAGCTGTTTTTT
CDR3 protein: CAISLQDPPGNTGELFF
clone size: -
V gene: TRBV14
D gene: -
J gene: TRBJ2-2

CDR3 DNA: TGTGCCACCAGTGATTTCCGGGACAGTAAGCAGTTCTTC
CDR3 protein: CATSDFRDSKQFF
clone size: -
V gene: TRBV24-1
D gene: TRBD1
J gene: TRBJ2-1

CDR3 DNA: TGTGCCAGCAGTGGGGCTGGTGGGGCCAACGTCCTGACTTTC
CDR3 protein: CASSGAGGANVLTF
clone size: -
V gene: TRBV6-4
D gene: -
J gene: TRBJ2-6

CDR3 DNA: TGTGCCAGCAGCCGGGGCGACCAGATGAACACTGAAGCTTTCTTT
CDR3 protein: CASSRGDQMNTEAFF
clone size: -
V gene: TRBV4-2
D gene: -
J gene: TRBJ1-1

CDR3 DNA: TGCGCCAGCGAGTCTTCAGGGTACCACAATGAGCAGTTCTTC
CDR3 protein: CASESSGYHNEQFF
clone size: few
V gene: TRBV5-1
D gene: -
J gene: TRBJ2-1

CDR3 DNA: TGCGCCAGCAGCTTGGCCCCCAGCCCGGGCCAAGAGACCCAGTACTTC
CDR3 protein: CASSLAPSPGQETQYF
clone size: -
V gene: TRBV5-1
D gene: -
J gene: TRBJ2-5

CDR3 DNA: TGTGCCAGCAGCTTCACAGGGGGCGACTACTCCTACGAGCAGTACTTC
CDR3 protein: CASSFTGGDYSYEQYF
clone size: few
V gene: TRBV7-2
D gene: TRBD1
J gene: TRBJ2-7

CDR3 DNA: TGTGCCAGCAGTCAAGCGGAAGAGACCCAGTACTTC
CDR3 protein: CASSQAEETQYF
clone size: -
V gene: TRBV7-9
D gene: -
J gene: TRBJ2-5

CDR3 DNA: TGTGCCAGCAGGCGGAGCCCCGGGACAGGGGGAGGTGGAGACAACGTCCTGACTTTC
CDR3 protein: CASRRSPGTGGGGDNVLTF
clone size: -
V gene: TRBV13
D gene: TRBD1
J gene: TRBJ2-6

CDR3 DNA: TGTGCCAGCAGCCAGGTGGTTTTAGGCTACAATGAGCAGTTCTTC
CDR3 protein: CASSQVVLGYNEQFF
clone size: few
V gene: TRBV27
D gene: -
J gene: TRBJ2-1

CDR3 DNA: TGTGCCATCAGTGAAAGAACTCCCCAGTACGCGGAGCAGTACTTC
CDR3 protein: CAISERTPQYAEQYF
clone size: -
V gene: TRBV10-3
D gene: -
J gene: TRBJ2-7

CDR3 DNA: TGCGCCAGCAGCGGATCGGGGATCTACGAGCAGTACTTC
CDR3 protein: CASSGSGIYEQYF
clone size: -
V gene: TRBV5-1
D gene: -
J gene: TRBJ2-7

CDR3 DNA: TGTGCCACCAGTGATTTGACCCGGGAGAGCTCCTACAATGAGCAGTTCTTC
CDR3 protein: CATSDLTRESSYNEQFF
clone size: few
V gene: TRBV24-1
D gene: -
J gene: TRBJ2-1

CDR3 DNA: TGTGCCAGCAGCTCCTCAAGGGGGGACATGAGGGGCTACACCTTC
CDR3 protein: CASSSSRGDMRGYTF
clone size: -
V gene: TRBV7-6
D gene: -
J gene: TRBJ1-2

CDR3 DNA: TGTGCCAGCAGTTCAGGACACTACCAAGAGACCCAGTACTTC
CDR3 protein: CASSSGHYQETQYF
clone size: many
V gene: TRBV12-3/TRBV12-4
D gene: -
J gene: TRBJ2-5

CDR3 DNA: TGTGCCAGCAGTTTATATTCGACAGGGGACAATCAGCCCCAGCATTTT
CDR3 protein: CASSLYSTGDNQPQHF
clone size: once
V gene: TRBV27
D gene: TRBD1
J gene: TRBJ1-5

CDR3 DNA: TGTGCCAGCAGCGTAGAGGGTTCGGGGGGGGCCTCAGAGACCCAGTACTTC
CDR3 protein: CASSVEGSGGASETQYF
clone size: -
V gene: TRBV9
D gene: TRBD2
J gene: TRBJ2-5

CDR3 DNA: TGTGCCAGCCGAGCTTACGGAGGGGGATATGGCTACACCTTC
CDR3 protein: CASRAYGGGYGYTF
clone size: few
V gene: TRBV19
D gene: -
J gene: TRBJ1-2

CDR3 DNA: TGTGCCAGCAGTACTTGGACAGCTAACTATGGCTACACCTTC
CDR3 protein: CASSTWTANYGYTF
clone size: -
V gene: TRBV6-1
D gene: -
J gene: TRBJ1-2

CDR3 DNA: TGTGCCAGCAGCCATCGGGGGGCGGGGAATGAGCAGTTCTTC
CDR3 protein: CASSHRGAGNEQFF
clone size: few
V gene: TRBV7-6
D gene: -
J gene: TRBJ2-1

CDR3 DNA: TGTGCTAGTGGCCCGACAGGGGGCCTTGGCTACACCTTC
CDR3 protein: CASGPTGGLGYTF
clone size: few
V gene: TRBV12-5
D gene: TRBD1
J gene: TRBJ1-2